This TCR beta chain was found in a study of cytomegalovirus exposure and HLA in healthy donors. Whole-study results and caveats: Confirmation in vitro established that a few CMV-associated chains were specific for CMV antigens.

This CDR3 comprises 10 residues. Germline CDR1 SNHLY, CDR2 FYNNEI. V dropped 9 bases and J dropped 7 bases, with 7 bases sitting between them. Note on this clone: Antigen unknown.

Both 60 Vbeta primers and 13 Jbeta primers went into the PCR. In the authors' workflow: The authors later counted about 80 million unique TCR beta chains, 9 million to 14 million of them shared. Sequenced by immunoSEQ multiplex PCR; TCRdb stores in-frame clones only, minus some. The DNA was the basis for D and trimming; V, J and clone size are from that table. The sample has some 95,000 clones, roughly 79% seen once. The specimen sequenced was PBMCs. This rearrangement joins TRBV2 to TRBJ2-1; D might be TRBD2 (5 bases). The clonotype originates from a woman in her forties in good health and CMV-seronegative. The CDR3 loop is CARLGNEQFF. DNA for the CDR3: TGTGCCAGACTAGGGAATGAGCAGTTCTTC.